These 19 T cell receptor beta chains were sequenced from one sample in a study of Ad26.COV2.S vaccination and SARS-CoV-2 variants. Noted treatment: roughly 18 received Ad26.COV2.S at low or high dose, single or two shots; 5 received placebo; per-sample allocation not given. Each sample was drawn 63 days after the first injection (of vaccine or placebo). TCRdb keeps only in-frame clones here, not all; method: immunoSEQ multiplex PCR. The sample carries some 500,000 clones, roughly 87% recorded once. The specimen was peripheral blood, collected in a trial of Ad26.COV2.S vaccine versus placebo. Receptors were obtained from a person aged 18 to 59 who received the Ad26.COV2.S COVID-19 vaccine or a placebo.

The V gene is TRBV29-1, the J gene TRBJ2-3, with 11 bases that match TRBD2. The CDR3 totals 16 residues. The germline CDR1 and CDR2 sequences are SQVTM and ANQGSEA. Germline trimming cut 6 bases from V and 1 base from J; bases unmatched to any gene: 9. CDR3 nucleotide sequence: TGCAGCGTCGTTACAATAGCGGGAGGGCGCACAGATACGCAGTATTTT. This sequence encodes CSVVTIAGGRTDTQYF.

V gene TRBV28 combines with J gene TRBJ2-7; 7 nucleotides agree with TRBD1. Germline V lookup: CDR1 MDHEN, CDR2 SYDVKM. Trimming took 4 bases from V and 3 from J; bases not matched to a gene: 3. The CDR3 runs to 13 residues. CDR3 residues: CASSSTGFYEQYF. The CDR3 DNA follows: TGTGCCAGCAGTTCGACAGGGTTCTACGAGCAGTACTTC.

The chain combines TRBV24-1 with TRBJ2-3, with 8 positions matching TRBD1. Germline V gene data show CDR1 as KGHDR and CDR2 as SFDVKD. The CDR3 runs to 18 residues. V trimming: 1 base; J trimming: 0 bases; junction bases outside the gene matches: 8. The DNA for the CDR3 is TGTGCCACCAGTGATTTTCGACAGGGGCCCTCTAGCACAGATACGCAGTATTTT. Translating gives CATSDFRQGPSSTDTQYF.

This clone was seen just once. The chain has TRBV11-3 and TRBJ2-5; D might be TRBD1 (5 bases). CDR3 length equals 14 residues. CDR1 is SGHNT and CDR2 is YENEEA in the germline V gene. Trimming shortened V by 5 bases and J by 1 base, and 11 bases separated the two germline ends. The CDR3 loop reads CASSAWQGQETQYF. CDR3 nucleotide sequence: TGTGCCAGCAGCGCGTGGCAGGGCCAAGAGACCCAGTACTTC.

CDR3 sequence reads: CASSPVQENTEAFF. CDR3 DNA sequence: TGTGCCAGCAGCCCCGTGCAGGAGAACACTGAAGCTTTCTTT. The rearrangement joins TRBV7-9 to TRBJ1-1; D not resolved. The length of the CDR3 is 14 residues. Germline values: CDR1 SEHNR, CDR2 FQNEAQ (reference sequence). Trimming left V 5 bases short and J 1 base short, with 11 bases between. The full variable domain, in which reference TRBV7-9 and TRBJ1-1 provide the parts outside the CDR3, is DTGVSQNPRHKITKRGQNVTFRCDPISEHNRLYWYRQTLGQGPEFLTYFQNEAQLEKSRLLSDRFSAERPKGSFSTLEIQRTEQGDSAMYLCASSPVQENTEAFFGQGTRLTVV.

This chain links TRBV29-1 with TRBJ2-2; 11 bases are a match to TRBD2. This CDR3 contains 14 residues. The junction had 8 bases not matched to a gene; V was cut back by 7 bases and J by 7 bases. Germline CDR1 and CDR2: SQVTM and ANQGSEA. The CDR3 nucleotides are TGCAGCGCCGAACTAGCGGGAGAAGGCGGGGAGCTGTTTTTT. Amino acid sequence: CSAELAGEGGELFF.

V is TRBV18 and J is TRBJ1-1, with D maybe TRBD1 (5 bases). Between the trimmed V and J ends, which lost 1 base and 4 bases, there was a span of 10 bases. The CDR3 is 14 residues long. Germline loops: CDR1 KGHSH, CDR2 LQKENI. The chain's CDR3 is CASSPQGWGTEAFF. CDR3 coding DNA: TGTGCCAGCTCACCACAGGGGTGGGGCACTGAAGCTTTCTTT.

The chain recombines TRBV19 with TRBJ2-3, with D possibly matching TRBD2 (5 bases). The length of the CDR3 is 13 residues. Trimming pared 6 bases from V and 0 bases from J, leaving 7 bases between. CDR1 LNHDA and CDR2 SQIVND come from the germline V gene (reference sequence). The CDR3 is CASSGVSTDTQYF. CDR3 nucleotides: TGTGCCAGTAGCGGGGTTAGCACAGATACGCAGTATTTT.

V and J are TRBV5-5 and TRBJ2-3; the D gene could be TRBD1 or TRBD2 (5 bases each). The CDR3 extends over 14 amino acids. Germline V gene lookup returns CDR1 SGHKS and CDR2 YYEKEE (reference sequence). The germline V and J ends were trimmed by 2 bases and 5 bases, with 12 bases remaining between them. The CDR3, as DNA: TGTGCCAGCAGCTTCGGGGCAGGCAGAGATACGCAGTATTTT. It yields the protein CASSFGAGRDTQYF.

The rearrangement links TRBV2 to TRBJ1-2; no clear D gene. Germline CDR1 and CDR2: SNHLY and FYNNEI. This CDR3 contains 15 residues. The V gene lost 8 bases and the J gene lost 0 bases, with 16 bases spanning the gap. The CDR3 protein is CASPSSQSPNYGYTF. The CDR3 DNA is TGTGCCAGCCCGTCGAGTCAATCTCCTAACTATGGCTACACCTTC.

This chain joins TRBV3-1 (or the pseudogene TRBV3-2) and TRBJ2-7; D not certain. This CDR3 has 13 amino acids. The V and J ends lost 1 base and 7 bases respectively, with 11 bases between them. The germline V gene has CDR1 LGHDT and CDR2 YNNKEL (reference sequence). The CDR3 sequence is CASSQVGQGEQYV. CDR3 coding DNA: TGTGCCAGCAGCCAAGTGGGCCAAGGGGAGCAGTACGTC.

CDR3 sequence reads: CATAGTGGPDTQYF. The CDR3 coding sequence is TGTGCCACCGCCGGGACAGGGGGGCCAGATACGCAGTATTTT. V usage is TRBV24-1 and J usage is TRBJ2-3, with TRBD1 matching 11 bases. CDR1 and CDR2 from the germline V gene are KGHDR and SFDVKD. V lost 9 bases, J lost 4 bases, and 5 bases stayed unmatched. This CDR3 spans 14 amino acids.

As to this clone: The identical CDR3 is also encoded by other nucleotide sequences in the sample. V and J are TRBV24-1 and TRBJ1-1; D call uncertain. V lost 3 bases to trimming and J lost 3 bases, with 13 bases between them. The germline V gene has CDR1 KGHDR and CDR2 SFDVKD. The CDR3 has 15 residues. CDR3 DNA sequence: TGTGCCACCAGTGATCCCTCCACTGGGGACACTGAAGCTTTCTTT. Its protein product is CATSDPSTGDTEAFF.

The V call is TRBV4-2, the J call TRBJ2-2; possibly TRBD2 for D (5 bases). CDR1 and CDR2 from the germline V gene are LGHNA and YNFKEQ. With 5 bases removed from V and 4 bases from J, the gap between germline ends came to 14 bases. This CDR3 region has 15 residues. CDR3 nucleotide sequence: TGTGCCAGCAGCTTTTCGGGAAGCGGCACCGGGGAGCTGTTTTTT. Translated: CASSFSGSGTGELFF.

The V and J genes are TRBV7-9 and TRBJ2-7; D gene uncertain. This CDR3 is 14 amino acids long. Between the trimmed V and J ends, which lost 6 bases and 0 bases, there was a span of 12 bases. Germline values: CDR1 SEHNR, CDR2 FQNEAQ (reference sequence). The CDR3 sequence: CASRPTGPSYEQYV. CDR3 bases: TGTGCCAGCAGACCTACCGGGCCCTCCTACGAGCAGTACGTC.

In its sample, this clone was seen a few times. This chain connects TRBV7-9 to TRBJ2-7; perhaps TRBD2 as D (5 bases). The CDR3 runs 13 residues. Germline lookup yields CDR1 SEHNR and CDR2 FQNEAQ (reference sequence). The V gene lost 2 bases and the J gene lost 5 bases, with 10 bases spanning the gap. The CDR3 loop is CASSLMGDNEQYF. The CDR3 bases are TGTGCCAGCAGCTTAATGGGAGACAACGAGCAGTACTTC.

The chain uses TRBV7-9 and TRBJ2-5; 9 nucleotides agree with TRBD2. The CDR3 extends over 16 amino acids. Per the germline V gene, CDR1 is SEHNR and CDR2 is FQNEAQ (reference sequence). The V gene end was trimmed by 2 bases and the J gene end by 4 bases; junction bases not matched to a gene: 8. CDR3 in amino acids: CASSLIGGGAGETQYF. In DNA form, the CDR3 reads TGTGCCAGCAGCTTAATTGGCGGGGGGGCTGGAGAGACCCAGTACTTC.

The chain combines TRBV18 with TRBJ1-2, with TRBD1 matching 9 bases. V was clipped by 5 bases and J by 4 bases; unmatched bases: 8. Germline V gene data show CDR1 as KGHSH and CDR2 as LQKENI. CDR3 size: 15 residues. CDR3 nucleotide sequence: TGTGCCAGCTCAACAGGGGGCGTCGGGGTCTATGGCTACACCTTC. It translates to CASSTGGVGVYGYTF.

The rearrangement uses TRBV27 and TRBJ2-7, with D unresolved. The CDR3 length is 12 residues. CDR1 MNHEY and CDR2 SMNVEV come from the germline V gene (reference sequence). The ends were cut back, 6 bases at V and 1 base at J, with 7 bases in the middle. CDR3 residues: CASRSHSYEQYF. The CDR3 DNA sequence: TGTGCCAGCAGGTCCCATTCCTACGAGCAGTACTTC.